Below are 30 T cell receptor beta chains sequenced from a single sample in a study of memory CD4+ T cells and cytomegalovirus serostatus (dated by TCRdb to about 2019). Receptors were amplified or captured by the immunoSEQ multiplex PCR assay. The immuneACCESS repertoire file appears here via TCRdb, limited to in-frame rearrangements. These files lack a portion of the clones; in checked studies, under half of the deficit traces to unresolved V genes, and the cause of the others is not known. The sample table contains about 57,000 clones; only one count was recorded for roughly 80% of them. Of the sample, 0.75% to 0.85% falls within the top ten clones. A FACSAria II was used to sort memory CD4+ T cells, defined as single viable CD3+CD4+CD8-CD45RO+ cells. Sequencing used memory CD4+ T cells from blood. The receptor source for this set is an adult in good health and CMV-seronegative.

CDR3 sequence: CASSHLTPRGPGELFF. CDR3 in DNA: TGCGCCAGCAGCCACCTCACCCCCCGGGGCCCCGGGGAGCTGTTTTTT. The genes are TRBV4-1 and TRBJ2-2, with D perhaps TRBD1 or TRBD2 (5 bases each). The CDR3 contains 16 residues. Per germline, CDR1 MGHRA and CDR2 YSYEKL. Between the trimmed V and J ends, which lost 3 bases and 6 bases, there was a span of 17 bases.

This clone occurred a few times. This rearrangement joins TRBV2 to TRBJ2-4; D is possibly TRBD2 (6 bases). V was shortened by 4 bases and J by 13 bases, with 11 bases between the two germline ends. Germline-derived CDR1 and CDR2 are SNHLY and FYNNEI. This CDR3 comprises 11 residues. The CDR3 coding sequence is TGTGCCAGCAGTGGTAGCGGAGTGCAGTACTTC. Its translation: CASSGSGVQYF.

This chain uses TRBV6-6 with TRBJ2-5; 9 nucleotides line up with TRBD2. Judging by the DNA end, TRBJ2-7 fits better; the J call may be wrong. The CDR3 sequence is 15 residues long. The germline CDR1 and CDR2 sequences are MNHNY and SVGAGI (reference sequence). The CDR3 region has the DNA TGTGCCAGCAGTTACTCGTTGCGGGAGGGCTACGAGCAGTACTTC. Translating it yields CASSYSLREGYEQYF.

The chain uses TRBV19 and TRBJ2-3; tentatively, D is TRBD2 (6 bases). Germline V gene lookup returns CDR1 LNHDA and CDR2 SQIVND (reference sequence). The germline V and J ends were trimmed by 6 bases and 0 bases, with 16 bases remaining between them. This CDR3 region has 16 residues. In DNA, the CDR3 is TGTGCCAGTAGGCCCCCGGGACTTTCAAGCACAGATACGCAGTATTTT. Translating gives CASRPPGLSSTDTQYF.

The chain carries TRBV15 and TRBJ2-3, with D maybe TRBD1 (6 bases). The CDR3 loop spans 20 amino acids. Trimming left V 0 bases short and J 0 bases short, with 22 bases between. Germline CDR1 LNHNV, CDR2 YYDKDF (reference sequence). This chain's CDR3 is CATSRDPVGAVPTSTDTQYF. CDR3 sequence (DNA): TGTGCCACCAGCAGAGATCCTGTGGGGGCGGTACCGACTAGCACAGATACGCAGTATTTT.

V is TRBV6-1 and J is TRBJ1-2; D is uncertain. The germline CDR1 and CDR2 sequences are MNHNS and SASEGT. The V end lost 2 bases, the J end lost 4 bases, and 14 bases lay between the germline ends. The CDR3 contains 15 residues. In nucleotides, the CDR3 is TGTGCCAGCAGTGAATATAGTATTGAGTCCTATGGCTACACCTTC. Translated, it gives CASSEYSIESYGYTF.

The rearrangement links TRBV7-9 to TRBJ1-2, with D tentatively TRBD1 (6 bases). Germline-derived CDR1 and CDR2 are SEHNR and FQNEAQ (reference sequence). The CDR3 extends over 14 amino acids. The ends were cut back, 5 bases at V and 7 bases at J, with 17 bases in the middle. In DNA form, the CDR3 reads TGTGCCAGCAGCAAAGAAAGGACAGACCTTGGCTACACCTTC. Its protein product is CASSKERTDLGYTF.

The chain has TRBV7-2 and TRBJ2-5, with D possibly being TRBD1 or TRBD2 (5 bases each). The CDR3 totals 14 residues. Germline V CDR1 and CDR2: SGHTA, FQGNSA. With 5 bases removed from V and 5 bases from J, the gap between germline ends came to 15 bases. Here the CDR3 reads CASSRTNRGETQYF. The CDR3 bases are TGTGCCAGCAGCAGGACAAACCGAGGGGAGACCCAGTACTTC. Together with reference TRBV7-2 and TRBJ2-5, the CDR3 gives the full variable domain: GAGVSQSPSNKVTEKGKDVELRCDPISGHTALYWYRQSLGQGLEFLIYFQGNSAPDKSGLPSDRFSAERTGGSVSTLTIQRTQQEDSAVYLCASSRTNRGETQYFGPGTRLLVL.

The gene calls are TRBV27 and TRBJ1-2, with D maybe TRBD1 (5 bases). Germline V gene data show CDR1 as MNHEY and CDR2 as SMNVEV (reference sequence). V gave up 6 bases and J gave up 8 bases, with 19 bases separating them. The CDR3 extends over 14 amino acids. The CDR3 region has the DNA TGTGCCAGCAGCCCCGGCGGCAGGGCAGGCGGCTACACCTTC. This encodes CASSPGGRAGGYTF.

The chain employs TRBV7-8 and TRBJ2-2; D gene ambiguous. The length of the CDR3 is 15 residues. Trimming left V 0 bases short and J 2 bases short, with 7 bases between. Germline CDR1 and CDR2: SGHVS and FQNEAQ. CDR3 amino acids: CASSLARTNTGELFF. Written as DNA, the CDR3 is TGTGCCAGCAGCTTAGCGAGAACAAACACCGGGGAGCTGTTTTTT.

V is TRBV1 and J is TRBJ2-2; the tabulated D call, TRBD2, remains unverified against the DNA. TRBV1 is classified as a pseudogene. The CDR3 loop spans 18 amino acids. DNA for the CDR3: TGCACCAGCAGCCCCCAAAGACGACTAGATCTGAACACCGGGGAGCTGTTTTTT. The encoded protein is CTSSPQRRLDLNTGELFF.

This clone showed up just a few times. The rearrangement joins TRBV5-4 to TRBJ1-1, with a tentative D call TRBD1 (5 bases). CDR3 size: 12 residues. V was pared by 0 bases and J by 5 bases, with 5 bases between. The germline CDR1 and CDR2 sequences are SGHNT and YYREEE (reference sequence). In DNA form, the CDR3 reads TGTGCCAGCAGCTTGGACAGGACTGAAGCTTTCTTT. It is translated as CASSLDRTEAFF.

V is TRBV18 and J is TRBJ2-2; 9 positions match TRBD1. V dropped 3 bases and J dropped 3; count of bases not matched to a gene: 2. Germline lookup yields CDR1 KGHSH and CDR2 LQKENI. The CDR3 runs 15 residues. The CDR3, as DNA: TGTGCCAGCTCACCGGGACAGGGCTACACCGGGGAGCTGTTTTTT. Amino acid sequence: CASSPGQGYTGELFF.

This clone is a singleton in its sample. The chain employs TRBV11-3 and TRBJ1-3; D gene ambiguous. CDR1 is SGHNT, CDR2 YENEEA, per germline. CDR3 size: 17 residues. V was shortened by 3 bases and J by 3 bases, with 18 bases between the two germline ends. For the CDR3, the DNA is TGTGCCAGCAGCTTTGAAGGGTCCCAGGACCTTGGAAACACCATATATTTT. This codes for CASSFEGSQDLGNTIYF.

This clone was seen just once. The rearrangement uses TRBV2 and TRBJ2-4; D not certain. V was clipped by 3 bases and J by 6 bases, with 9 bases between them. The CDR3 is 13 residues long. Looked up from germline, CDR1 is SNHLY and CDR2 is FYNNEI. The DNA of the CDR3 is TGTGCCAGCAGTGACCTCGGTCGAAACATTCAGTACTTC. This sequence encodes CASSDLGRNIQYF. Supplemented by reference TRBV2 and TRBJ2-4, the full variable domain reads EPEVTQTPSHQVTQMGQEVILRCVPISNHLYFYWYRQILGQKVEFLVSFYNNEISEKSEIFDDQFSVERPDGSNFTLKIRSTKLEDSAMYFCASSDLGRNIQYFGAGTRLSVL.

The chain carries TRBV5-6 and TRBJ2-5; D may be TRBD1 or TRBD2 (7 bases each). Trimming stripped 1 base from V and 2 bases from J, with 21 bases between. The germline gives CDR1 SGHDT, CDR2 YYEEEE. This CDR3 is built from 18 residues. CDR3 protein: CASSLPPGAGGGQETQYF. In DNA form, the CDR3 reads TGTGCCAGCAGCTTGCCGCCTGGTGCAGGGGGAGGGCAAGAGACCCAGTACTTC.

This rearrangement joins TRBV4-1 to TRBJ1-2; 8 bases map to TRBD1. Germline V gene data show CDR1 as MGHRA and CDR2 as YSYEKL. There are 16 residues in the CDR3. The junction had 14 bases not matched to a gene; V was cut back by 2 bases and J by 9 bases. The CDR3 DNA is TGCGCCAGCAGCCAACCAGTCTCGAGGGACAGGAACCGCTACACCTTC. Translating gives CASSQPVSRDRNRYTF.

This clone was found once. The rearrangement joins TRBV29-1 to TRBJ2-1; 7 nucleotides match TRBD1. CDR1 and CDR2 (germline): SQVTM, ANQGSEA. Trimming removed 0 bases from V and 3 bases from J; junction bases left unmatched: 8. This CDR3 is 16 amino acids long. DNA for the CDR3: TGCAGCGTTGAAGATCCAAAGGGGGCGTTCTACAATGAGCAGTTCTTC. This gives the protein CSVEDPKGAFYNEQFF.

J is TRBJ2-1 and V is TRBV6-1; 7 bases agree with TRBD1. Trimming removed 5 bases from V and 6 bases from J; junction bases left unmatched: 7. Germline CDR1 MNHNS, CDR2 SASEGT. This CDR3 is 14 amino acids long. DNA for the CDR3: TGTGCCAGCAGTTCCCCGGGACAGTCCAATGAGCAGTTCTTC. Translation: CASSSPGQSNEQFF.

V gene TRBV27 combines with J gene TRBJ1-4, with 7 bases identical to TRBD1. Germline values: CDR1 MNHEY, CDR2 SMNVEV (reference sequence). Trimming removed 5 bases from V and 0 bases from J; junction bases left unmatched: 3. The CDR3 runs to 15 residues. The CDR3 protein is CASSPTGATNEKLFF. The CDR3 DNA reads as TGTGCCAGCAGTCCCACAGGGGCAACTAATGAAAAACTGTTTTTT.

The CDR3 region has the DNA TGTGCCAGCAGTTACCGAAAGGGGGGCTCGGGACAGTACTTC. This translates into CASSYRKGGSGQYF. The V gene is TRBV6-6, the J gene TRBJ2-7; D is perhaps TRBD1 or TRBD2 (6 bases each). Between the trimmed V and J ends, which lost 2 bases and 10 bases, there was a span of 18 bases. Germline V CDR1 and CDR2: MNHNY, SVGAGI (reference sequence). The CDR3 is 14 amino acids.

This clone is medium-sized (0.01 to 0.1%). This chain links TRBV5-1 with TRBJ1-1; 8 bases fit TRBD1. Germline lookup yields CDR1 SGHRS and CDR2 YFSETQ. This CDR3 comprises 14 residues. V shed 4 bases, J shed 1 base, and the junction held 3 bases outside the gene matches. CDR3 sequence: CASSLGTGNTEAFF. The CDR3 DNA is TGCGCCAGCAGCCTCGGGACAGGGAACACTGAAGCTTTCTTT.

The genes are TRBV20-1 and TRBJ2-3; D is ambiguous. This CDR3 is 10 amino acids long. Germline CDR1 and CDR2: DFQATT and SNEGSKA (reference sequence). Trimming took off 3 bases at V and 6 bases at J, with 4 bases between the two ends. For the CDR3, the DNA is TGCAGTGCTAGCGCGGATACGCAGTATTTT. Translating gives CSASADTQYF.

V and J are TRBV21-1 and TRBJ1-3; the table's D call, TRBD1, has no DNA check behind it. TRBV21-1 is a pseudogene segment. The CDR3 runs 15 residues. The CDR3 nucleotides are TGTGCCAGCAGCAAGGATAGGGGGCCTGGAAACACCATATATTTT. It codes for CASSKDRGPGNTIYF.

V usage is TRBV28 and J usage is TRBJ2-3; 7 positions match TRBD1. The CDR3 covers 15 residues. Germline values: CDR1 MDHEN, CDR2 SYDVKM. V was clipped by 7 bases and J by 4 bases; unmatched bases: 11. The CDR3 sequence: CASTKARGPSDTQYF. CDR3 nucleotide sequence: TGTGCCAGCACGAAAGCGAGGGGGCCTTCAGATACGCAGTATTTT.

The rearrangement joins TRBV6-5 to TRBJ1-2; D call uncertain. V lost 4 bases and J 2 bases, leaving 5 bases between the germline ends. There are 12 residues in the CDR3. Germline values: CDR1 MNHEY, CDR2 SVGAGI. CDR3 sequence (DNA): TGTGCCAGCAGTTTAAGGAACTATGGCTACACCTTC. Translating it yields CASSLRNYGYTF.

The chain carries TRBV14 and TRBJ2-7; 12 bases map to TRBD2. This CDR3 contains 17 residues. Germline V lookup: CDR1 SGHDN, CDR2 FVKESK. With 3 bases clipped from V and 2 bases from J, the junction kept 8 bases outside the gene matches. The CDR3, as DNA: TGTGCCAGCAGCCAGATACTGACTAGCGGGAGAACCTACGAGCAGTACTTC. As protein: CASSQILTSGRTYEQYF.

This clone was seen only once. Here the CDR3 reads CASSSLYGYTF. CDR3 nucleotide sequence: TGTGCCAGCAGCTCCCTCTATGGCTACACCTTC. This chain links TRBV28 with TRBJ1-2; D is unclear. V was trimmed by 6 bases and J by 4 bases, leaving 6 bases between them. CDR3 length equals 11 residues. From germline, CDR1 is MDHEN and CDR2 SYDVKM.

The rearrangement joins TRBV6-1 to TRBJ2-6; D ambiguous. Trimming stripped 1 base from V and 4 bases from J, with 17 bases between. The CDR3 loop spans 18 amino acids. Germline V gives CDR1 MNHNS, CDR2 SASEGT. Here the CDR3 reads CASSEGREYLAGANVLTF. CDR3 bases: TGTGCCAGCAGTGAAGGGCGAGAATACCTCGCCGGGGCCAACGTCCTGACTTTC.

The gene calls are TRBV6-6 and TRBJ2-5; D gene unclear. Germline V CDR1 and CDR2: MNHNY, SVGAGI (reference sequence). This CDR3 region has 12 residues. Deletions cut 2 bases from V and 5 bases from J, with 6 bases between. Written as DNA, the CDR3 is TGTGCCAGCAGTTACGCCTCGGAGACCCAGTACTTC. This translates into CASSYASETQYF.